This T cell receptor (beta chain) was observed in a study of T cells after yellow fever vaccination. The CDR3 length is 13 residues. Germline V CDR1 and CDR2: ENHRY, SYGVKD. Trimming stripped 0 bases from V and 4 bases from J, with 5 bases between. TCRdb re-called the 5' RACE reads with MiXCR, one entry per CDR3 protein. Among 150,000 to 200,000 distinct CDR3 sequences listed, roughly 9% were seen once. This clonotype was seen only a few times. Sample: CD8+ T cells sorted from PBMCs, taken 45 days after the yellow fever booster vaccination. This TCR came from a man aged 18 to 30 who received the YFV17D yellow fever vaccine. The chain uses TRBV10-3 and TRBJ2-3, with no clear D. The CDR3 is CAISESFADTQYF. Written as DNA, the CDR3 is TGTGCCATCAGTGAGTCGTTCGCAGATACGCAGTATTTT.